The next 30 T cell receptor beta chains were all read from a single sample in a study of early T cells in non-severe SARS-CoV-2 infection. TCRdb reprocessed the 5' RACE reads via MiXCR and lists one record per CDR3 protein. This table has roughly 55,000 distinct CDR3 sequences, around 10% appearing once. Sequencing was carried out using whole blood. These receptors all stem from an adult who was a healthcare worker with PCR-confirmed SARS-CoV-2 infection or an uninfected control (not recorded which).

This clonotype has a count of ten or more. The chain carries TRBV7-9 and TRBJ2-7; 8 bases fit TRBD2. This CDR3 is built from 19 residues. Germline trimming cut 5 bases from V and 5 bases from J; bases unmatched to any gene: 23. Looked up from germline, CDR1 is SEHNR and CDR2 is FQNEAQ (reference sequence). The CDR3 bases are TGTGCCAGCAGCGTTCGAGATCCCGGACTAGCTCAACTAGGCCACGAGCAGTACTTC. As protein: CASSVRDPGLAQLGHEQYF.

Many counts were recorded for this clonotype. As DNA, the CDR3 is TGTGCCAGAGACAGGGTTTCGTATTACAATGAGCAGTTCTTC. This translates into CARDRVSYYNEQFF. J is TRBJ2-1 and V is TRBV2; the match to TRBD1 covers 7 bases. This CDR3 has 14 amino acids. The germline CDR1 and CDR2 sequences are SNHLY and FYNNEI. After removal of 9 bases from V and 4 bases from J, the junction contained 9 bases not matched to a gene. The full variable domain, in which reference TRBV2 and TRBJ2-1 provide the parts outside the CDR3, is EPEVTQTPSHQVTQMGQEVILRCVPISNHLYFYWYRQILGQKVEFLVSFYNNEISEKSEIFDDQFSVERPDGSNFTLKIRSTKLEDSAMYFCARDRVSYYNEQFFGPGTRLTVL.

This clonotype was recorded at least ten times. This chain connects TRBV12-3 or TRBV12-4 to TRBJ1-4; possibly TRBD1 for D (5 bases). Trimming pared 3 bases from V and 7 bases from J, leaving 15 bases between. The CDR3 runs to 15 residues. The CDR3 bases are TGTGCCAGCAGTTTGTCGGGGCTTCGTGGTGAAAAACTGTTTTTT. It encodes CASSLSGLRGEKLFF.

In this sample, this clonotype turned up a few times. The chain links TRBV10-3 to TRBJ2-1, with D hard to call. The CDR3 totals 13 residues. CDR1 is ENHRY and CDR2 is SYGVKD in the germline V gene. The germline V and J ends were trimmed by 0 bases and 7 bases, with 7 bases remaining between them. Here the CDR3 DNA reads TGTGCCATCAGTGAGTCGGACGAAAATGAGCAGTTCTTC. Translating it yields CAISESDENEQFF.

The V gene is TRBV7-2, the J gene TRBJ2-2; 8 positions match TRBD1. From germline, CDR1 is SGHTA and CDR2 FQGNSA. V gave up 9 bases and J gave up 4 bases; unmatched junction bases: 7. The length of the CDR3 is 14 residues. The CDR3 is CARGDRSLTGELFF. As DNA, the CDR3 is TGTGCCAGGGGGGACAGGTCTCTCACCGGGGAGCTGTTTTTT.

There are many counts of this clonotype. The rearrangement uses TRBV10-1 and TRBJ2-1; TRBD2 might be the D (5 bases). In germline, CDR1 is WNHNN, CDR2 SYGVQD (reference sequence). Trimming took off 0 bases at V and 6 bases at J, with 18 bases between the two ends. There are 17 residues in the CDR3. The CDR3 DNA reads TGCGCCAGCAGTGAGTCGAGGGCACGTTCCCCCCGCAATGAGCAGTTCTTC. Protein: CASSESRARSPRNEQFF.

This clonotype was seen a few times. V usage is TRBV5-5 and J usage is TRBJ1-2, with a tentative D call TRBD1 (5 bases). V was cut by 6 bases and J by 2 bases, with 17 bases left in between. Germline lookup yields CDR1 SGHKS and CDR2 YYEKEE (reference sequence). The CDR3 runs 15 residues. The CDR3 sequence: CASKTEGAFNYGYTF. The CDR3 DNA follows: TGTGCCAGCAAAACGGAAGGGGCCTTCAACTATGGCTACACCTTC.

This clonotype turned up a few times. The chain combines TRBV12-3 or TRBV12-4 with TRBJ2-1, with D perhaps TRBD1 (6 bases). The CDR3 is 11 amino acids. Trimming cost V 5 bases and J 8 bases, with 7 bases left between them. CDR3 sequence reads: CASSQGYEQFF. Written as DNA, the CDR3 is TGTGCCAGCAGTCAGGGGTATGAGCAGTTCTTC.

This clonotype came up a few times. The chain carries TRBV10-2 and TRBJ2-3; 9 positions agree with TRBD1. Germline V lookup: CDR1 WSHSY, CDR2 SAAADI. The CDR3 runs to 15 residues. J lost 3 bases, V lost 7 bases, and 8 bases had no gene match. CDR3 region: CASKTGQGETDTQYF. CDR3 sequence (DNA): TGCGCCAGCAAGACGGGACAGGGAGAAACAGATACGCAGTATTTT.

The table lists this clonotype with many counts. The V gene is TRBV5-6, the J gene TRBJ2-7; D is uncertain. This CDR3 has 12 amino acids. Per germline, CDR1 SGHDT and CDR2 YYEEEE. The V end was cut by 4 bases, the J end by 4 bases, with 9 bases between. CDR3 loop: CASSLRAYEQYF. The CDR3 DNA is TGTGCCAGCAGCCTCCGTGCTTACGAGCAGTACTTC.

This clonotype was counted between two and nine times. V usage is TRBV12-3 or TRBV12-4 and J usage is TRBJ1-5, with no clear D. The CDR3 covers 15 residues. V lost 1 base and J lost 2, with 9 bases in between. DNA of the CDR3: TGTGCCAGCAGTTTAGGAACACGGGGCAATCAGCCCCAGCATTTT. Translated, it gives CASSLGTRGNQPQHF.

The rearrangement uses TRBV7-9 and TRBJ1-1; D unclear. The CDR3 is 13 residues long. V shed 4 bases and J shed 5 bases, with 11 bases lying between them. Germline-derived CDR1 and CDR2 are SEHNR and FQNEAQ (reference sequence). The CDR3 region has the DNA TGTGCCAGCAGCTCGGAGGCGGGGACTGAAGCTTTCTTT. Amino acids: CASSSEAGTEAFF.

This clonotype was counted only a few times. The genes are TRBV7-9 and TRBJ2-5, with TRBD1 as a possible D gene (5 bases). CDR3 length: 14 amino acids. The germline gives CDR1 SEHNR, CDR2 FQNEAQ (reference sequence). V dropped 5 bases and J dropped 5 bases, with 15 bases sitting between them. CDR3 sequence (DNA): TGTGCCAGCAGCGAGGATAGGGGCGACGAGACCCAGTACTTC. It is translated as CASSEDRGDETQYF.

The chain combines TRBV28 with TRBJ1-1, with D unclear. The germline CDR1 and CDR2 sequences are MDHEN and SYDVKM. There are 11 residues in the CDR3. V shed 6 bases and J shed 2 bases, with 4 bases lying between them. In DNA, the CDR3 is TGTGCCAGCAGAGACAACACTGAAGCTTTCTTT. Amino acids: CASRDNTEAFF.

The chain combines TRBV5-1 with TRBJ2-1; 12 bases align to TRBD2. The trim removed 4 bases at V and 5 bases at J, leaving 13 bases unmatched. The CDR3 runs 18 residues. The germline CDR1 and CDR2 sequences are SGHRS and YFSETQ. The CDR3 DNA sequence: TGCGCCAGCAGCCGACGGACTAGCGGGATCGGAGCGGACAATGAGCAGTTCTTC. Protein product: CASSRRTSGIGADNEQFF.

The sample holds many counts of this clonotype. The chain employs TRBV10-2 and TRBJ1-5; D uncertain. Germline CDR1 WSHSY, CDR2 SAAADI. The CDR3 has 14 amino acids. V lost 6 bases, J lost 0 bases, and 9 bases lay in between. CDR3 loop: CASRGGYSNQPQHF. In DNA, the CDR3 is TGCGCCAGCAGGGGAGGTTATAGCAATCAGCCCCAGCATTTT.

The chain uses TRBV24-1 and TRBJ2-7, with 7 bases aligning to TRBD2. The germline CDR1 and CDR2 sequences are KGHDR and SFDVKD. The CDR3 sequence is 16 residues long. After removal of 2 bases from V and 3 bases from J, the junction contained 9 bases not matched to a gene. DNA for the CDR3: TGTGCCACCAGTGATTCTAGGCGGGAGCCTTTCTACGAGCAGTACTTC. Translating gives CATSDSRREPFYEQYF.

This rearrangement joins TRBV29-1 to TRBJ2-3; D not resolved. Per the germline V gene, CDR1 is SQVTM and CDR2 is ANQGSEA. CDR3 length: 13 amino acids. Trimming cost V 3 bases and J 0 bases, with 7 bases left between them. CDR3 in amino acids: CSVDKTSTDTQYF. DNA of the CDR3: TGCAGCGTTGACAAGACTAGCACAGATACGCAGTATTTT.

This clonotype was observed a few times. The chain is built from TRBV14 and TRBJ1-2; D perhaps matches TRBD1 (6 bases). The CDR3 extends over 17 amino acids. Germline CDR1 and CDR2: SGHDN and FVKESK. Trimming stripped 4 bases from V and 2 bases from J, with 20 bases between. CDR3 in amino acids: CASSPRDISLYNYGYTF. The CDR3 DNA is TGTGCCAGCAGCCCCCGGGACATCTCCCTATACAACTATGGCTACACCTTC.

This clonotype was observed a handful of times. The rearrangement joins TRBV3-1 to TRBJ1-5, with D perhaps TRBD1 (5 bases). The CDR3 contains 14 residues. Germline assignment: CDR1 LGHDT and CDR2 YNNKEL (reference sequence). The V end lost 6 bases, the J end lost 1 base, and 10 bases lay between the germline ends. The CDR3 nucleotides read TGTGCCAGCAGTCGCAGGGACAGCAATCAGCCCCAGCATTTT. Encoded protein: CASSRRDSNQPQHF.

In this sample, this clonotype turned up a few times. The chain recombines TRBV28 with TRBJ2-7; 7 bases fit TRBD2. Germline CDR1 MDHEN, CDR2 SYDVKM. Trimming removed 4 bases from V and 4 bases from J; junction bases left unmatched: 1. The CDR3 extends over 12 amino acids. CDR3 protein: CASSSGGYEQYF. CDR3 coding DNA: TGTGCCAGCAGTTCCGGGGGGTACGAGCAGTACTTC.

The rearrangement joins TRBV20-1 to TRBJ2-3; 13 nucleotides agree with TRBD2. The germline V gene encodes CDR1 DFQATT and CDR2 SNEGSKA (reference sequence). CDR3 length equals 14 residues. V dropped 6 bases and J dropped 2; count of bases not matched to a gene: 2. DNA for the CDR3: TGCAGTGCCGGACTAGCGGGAGACACAGATACGCAGTATTTT. Residues: CSAGLAGDTDTQYF.

This clonotype was seen at least ten times. The chain uses TRBV6-1 and TRBJ1-1; D might be TRBD1 (5 bases). The germline V gene encodes CDR1 MNHNS and CDR2 SASEGT. Trimming pared 3 bases from V and 0 bases from J, leaving 11 bases between. The CDR3 totals 15 residues. CDR3: CASSEGELLNTEAFF. The CDR3 nucleotides read TGTGCCAGCAGTGAGGGGGAACTCCTGAACACTGAAGCTTTCTTT.

This clonotype was picked up a small number of times. This sequence joins TRBV5-1 and TRBJ2-5; D unclear. Looked up from germline, CDR1 is SGHRS and CDR2 is YFSETQ. V was trimmed by 0 bases and J by 0 bases, leaving 6 bases between them. The CDR3 length is 14 residues. For the CDR3, the DNA is TGCGCCAGCAGCTTGGCCCAGTACCAAGAGACCCAGTACTTC. Translated: CASSLAQYQETQYF. The variable domain in full, with the rest retrieved from reference TRBV5-1 and TRBJ2-5, is KAGVTQTPRYLIKTRGQQVTLSCSPISGHRSVSWYQQTPGQGLQFLFEYFSETQRNKGNFPGRFSGRQFSNSRSEMNVSTLELGDSALYLCASSLAQYQETQYFGPGTRLLVL.

The chain links TRBV7-2 to TRBJ2-7; possible D gene TRBD2, 5 bases. The V gene lost 1 base and the J gene lost 7 bases, with 11 bases spanning the gap. The CDR3 length is 13 residues. Germline loops: CDR1 SGHTA, CDR2 FQGNSA. The CDR3 DNA reads TGTGCCAGCAGCTTAGAGCAGAGGAGGGAGCAGTACTTC. It encodes CASSLEQRREQYF.

This clonotype turned up a few times. The chain joins TRBV6-6 to TRBJ2-3; D unresolved. The CDR3 totals 14 residues. Germline assignment: CDR1 MNHNY and CDR2 SVGAGI (reference sequence). V was cut by 0 bases and J by 2 bases, with 6 bases left in between. The CDR3 bases are TGTGCCAGCAGTTACTCGGCCTCCACAGATACGCAGTATTTT. This sequence encodes CASSYSASTDTQYF.

This clonotype was detected a few times. The CDR3 is CASSLIPTDQETQYF. The CDR3 nucleotides are TGTGCCAGCAGCCTGATCCCCACGGACCAAGAGACCCAGTACTTC. J is TRBJ2-5 and V is TRBV6-2 or TRBV6-3; D remains unclear. From germline, CDR1 is MNHEY and CDR2 SVGEGT. The CDR3 is 15 residues long. Trimming pared 6 bases from V and 0 bases from J, leaving 14 bases between.

This clonotype was detected only a few times. The chain has TRBV5-4 and TRBJ1-6; tentative D call: TRBD1 (5 bases). Germline lookup yields CDR1 SGHNT and CDR2 YYREEE (reference sequence). This CDR3 is 15 amino acids long. V was trimmed by 6 bases and J by 7 bases, leaving 17 bases between them. CDR3 nucleotide sequence: TGTGCCAGCACTGTCCGGTCGGACAACAATTCACCCCTCCACTTT. Translated: CASTVRSDNNSPLHF.

The chain joins TRBV10-3 to TRBJ1-1; D gene ambiguous. Germline V CDR1 and CDR2: ENHRY, SYGVKD. The ends were cut back, 2 bases at V and 1 base at J, with 8 bases in the middle. CDR3 length: 14 amino acids. CDR3 protein: CAISEGPTNTEAFF. The CDR3 DNA reads as TGTGCCATCAGTGAGGGACCGACGAACACTGAAGCTTTCTTT.

This clonotype turned up a few times. The V gene is TRBV10-2, the J gene TRBJ1-3; D is undetermined. The V and J ends lost 6 bases and 1 base respectively, with 16 bases between them. The length of the CDR3 is 16 residues. CDR1 is WSHSY and CDR2 is SAAADI in the germline V gene. CDR3 region: CASRPPSSSSGNTIYF. In DNA, the CDR3 is TGCGCCAGCAGACCACCATCTTCTAGTTCTGGAAACACCATATATTTT.